This T cell receptor beta chain was captured by sequencing in a study of cytomegalovirus exposure and HLA in healthy donors. Overall study findings and caveats: Reports showed the classifier diagnosing cytomegalovirus status with high specificity and sensitivity.

Points on this clone: Its matching antigen is unknown.

Data came from immunoSEQ multiplex PCR; TCRdb stores just in-frame clones and leaves some out. Found here are approximately 120,000 clones, about 88% of them singletons; the top ten hold 1.1%. The sequenced sample consisted of PBMCs. This receptor was identified in a woman in her late teens or twenties in good health and CMV-seronegative.

The CDR3 coding sequence is TGTGCCAGCAGCCCTTTCTCAGGAAGAGCTAACTATGGCTACACCTTC. Translation gives CASSPFSGRANYGYTF. This rearrangement joins TRBV28 to TRBJ1-2; D not resolved. Deletions cut 6 bases from V and 0 bases from J, with 17 bases between. The CDR3 spans 16 residues. Germline V gene data show CDR1 as MDHEN and CDR2 as SYDVKM.